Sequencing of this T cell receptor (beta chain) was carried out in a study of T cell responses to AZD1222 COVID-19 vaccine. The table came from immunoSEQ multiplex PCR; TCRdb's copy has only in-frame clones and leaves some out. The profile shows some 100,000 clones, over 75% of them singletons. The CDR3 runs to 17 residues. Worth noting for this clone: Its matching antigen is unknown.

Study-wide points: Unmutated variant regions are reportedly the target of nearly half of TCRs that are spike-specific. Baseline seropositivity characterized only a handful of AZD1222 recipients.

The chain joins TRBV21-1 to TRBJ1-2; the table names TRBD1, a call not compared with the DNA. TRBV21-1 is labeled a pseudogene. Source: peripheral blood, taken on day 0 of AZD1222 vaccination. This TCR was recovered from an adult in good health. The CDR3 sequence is CASLRGIPTGTISGYTF. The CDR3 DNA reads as TGTGCCAGCCTAAGGGGGATACCGACAGGGACAATCTCTGGCTACACCTTC.